One TCR beta chain is described in this entry. This sample is drawn from a study of blood T cell repertoires in COVID-19. Looking at the study overall: COVID-19 samples from acute and convalescent phases originated in the United States, Italy and Spain. T cells, B-cell-depleted T cells, or PBMCs supplied cDNA or gDNA.

Methods used by the authors: Reference gene primers were amplified, and this amplification served to estimate nucleated cell counts. The protocol was immunoSEQ multiplex PCR, while the TCRdb copy is restricted to in-frame clones and leaves out a portion. That table gives V, J and clone size, and the DNA gave D and trimming. The profile shows more than 45,000 clones, around 90% of them singletons. The V end was cut by 0 bases, the J end by 1 base, with 14 bases between. The germline gives CDR1 MNHEY, CDR2 SMNVEV (reference sequence). The CDR3 totals 17 residues. Material for sequencing was peripheral blood. V usage is TRBV27 and J usage is TRBJ2-3, with D hard to call. This clonotype was obtained from a man aged 60 to 75 with acute or convalescent COVID-19. The CDR3 nucleotides read TGTGCCAGCAGTTTATCCGCGCAATTGATTGGCACAGATACGCAGTATTTT. It specifies CASSLSAQLIGTDTQYF.